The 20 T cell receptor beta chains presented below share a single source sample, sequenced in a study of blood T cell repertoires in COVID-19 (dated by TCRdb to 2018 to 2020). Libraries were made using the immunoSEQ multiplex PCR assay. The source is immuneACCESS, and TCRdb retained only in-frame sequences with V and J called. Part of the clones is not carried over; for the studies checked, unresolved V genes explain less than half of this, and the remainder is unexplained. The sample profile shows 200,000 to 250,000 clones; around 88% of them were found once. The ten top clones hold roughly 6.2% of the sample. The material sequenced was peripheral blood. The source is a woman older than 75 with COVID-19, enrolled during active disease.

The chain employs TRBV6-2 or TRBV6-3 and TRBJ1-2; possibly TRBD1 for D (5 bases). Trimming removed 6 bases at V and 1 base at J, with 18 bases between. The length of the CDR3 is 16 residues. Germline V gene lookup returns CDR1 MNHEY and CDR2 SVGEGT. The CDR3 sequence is CASSHPSGELNYGYTF. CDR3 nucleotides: TGTGCCAGCAGCCACCCGTCGGGGGAGCTTAACTATGGCTACACCTTC.

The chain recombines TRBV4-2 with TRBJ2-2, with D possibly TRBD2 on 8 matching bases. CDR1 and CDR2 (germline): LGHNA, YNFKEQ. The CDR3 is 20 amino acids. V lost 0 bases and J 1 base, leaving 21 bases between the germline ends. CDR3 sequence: CASSQDTGGTVLLNTGELFF. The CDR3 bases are TGTGCCAGCAGCCAAGATACGGGGGGGACAGTACTCCTGAACACCGGGGAGCTGTTTTTT.

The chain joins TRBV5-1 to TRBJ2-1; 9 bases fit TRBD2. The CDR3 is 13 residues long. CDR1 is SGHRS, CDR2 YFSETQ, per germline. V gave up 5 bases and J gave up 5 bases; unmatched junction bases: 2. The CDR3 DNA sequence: TGCGCCAGCAGGATAGCGGGGGACAATGAGCAGTTCTTC. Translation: CASRIAGDNEQFF.

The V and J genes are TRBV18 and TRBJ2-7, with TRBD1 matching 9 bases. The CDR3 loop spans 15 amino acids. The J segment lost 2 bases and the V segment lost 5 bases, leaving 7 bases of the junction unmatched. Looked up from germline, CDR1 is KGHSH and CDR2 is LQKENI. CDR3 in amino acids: CASSVRTGETYEQYF. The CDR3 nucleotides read TGTGCCAGCTCAGTTAGGACAGGGGAAACCTACGAGCAGTACTTC.

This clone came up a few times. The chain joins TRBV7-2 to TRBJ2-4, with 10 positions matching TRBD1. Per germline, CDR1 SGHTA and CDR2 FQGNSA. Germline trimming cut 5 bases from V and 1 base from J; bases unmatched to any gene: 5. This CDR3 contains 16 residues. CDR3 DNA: TGTGCCAGCAGCCTGAGACAGGGGGCCGCCAAAAACATTCAGTACTTC. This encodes CASSLRQGAAKNIQYF.

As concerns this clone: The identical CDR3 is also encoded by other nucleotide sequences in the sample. CDR3 nucleotide sequence: TGCGCCAGCAGCTTGGCAGGGGAGACCCAGTACTTC. This gives the protein CASSLAGETQYF. The chain recombines TRBV5-1 with TRBJ2-5, with D possibly being TRBD1 (5 bases). V was shortened by 0 bases and J by 5 bases, with 5 bases between the two germline ends. The CDR3 covers 12 residues. CDR1 is SGHRS and CDR2 is YFSETQ in the germline V gene.

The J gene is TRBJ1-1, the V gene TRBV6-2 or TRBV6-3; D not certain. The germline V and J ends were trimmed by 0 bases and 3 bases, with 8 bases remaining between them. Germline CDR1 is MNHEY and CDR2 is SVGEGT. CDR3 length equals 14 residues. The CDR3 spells CASSYSGRDTEAFF. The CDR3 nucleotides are TGTGCCAGCAGTTACTCCGGGCGGGACACTGAAGCTTTCTTT.

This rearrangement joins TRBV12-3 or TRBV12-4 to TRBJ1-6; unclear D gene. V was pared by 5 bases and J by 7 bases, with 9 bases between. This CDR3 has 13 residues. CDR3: CASSQTDNSPLHF. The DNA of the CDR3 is TGTGCCAGCAGTCAAACAGACAATTCACCCCTCCACTTT.

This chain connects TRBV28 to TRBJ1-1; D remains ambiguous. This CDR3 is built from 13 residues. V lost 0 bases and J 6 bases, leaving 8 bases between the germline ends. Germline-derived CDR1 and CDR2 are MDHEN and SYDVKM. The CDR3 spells CASSLWEGAEAFF. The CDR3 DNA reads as TGTGCCAGCAGTTTATGGGAGGGCGCTGAAGCTTTCTTT.

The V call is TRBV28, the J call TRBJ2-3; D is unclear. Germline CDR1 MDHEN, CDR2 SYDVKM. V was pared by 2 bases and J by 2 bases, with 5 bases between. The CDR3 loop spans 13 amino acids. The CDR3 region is CASSLPVTDTQYF. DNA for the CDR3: TGTGCCAGCAGTTTACCCGTCACAGATACGCAGTATTTT.

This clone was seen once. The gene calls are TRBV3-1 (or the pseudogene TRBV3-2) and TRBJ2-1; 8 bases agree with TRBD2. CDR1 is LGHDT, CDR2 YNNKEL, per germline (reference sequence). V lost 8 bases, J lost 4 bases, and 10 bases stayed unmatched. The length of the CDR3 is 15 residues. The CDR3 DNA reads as TGTGCCAGCGGATCCTCGGGGGGGACTTACAATGAGCAGTTCTTC. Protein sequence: CASGSSGGTYNEQFF.

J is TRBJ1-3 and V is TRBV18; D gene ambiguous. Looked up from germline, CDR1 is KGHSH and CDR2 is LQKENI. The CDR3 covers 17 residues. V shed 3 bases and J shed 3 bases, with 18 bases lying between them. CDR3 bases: TGTGCCAGCTCACCGCATCGACCGGGAGAAGGTGGAAACACCATATATTTT. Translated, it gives CASSPHRPGEGGNTIYF. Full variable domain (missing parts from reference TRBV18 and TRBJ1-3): NAGVMQNPRHLVRRRGQEARLRCSPMKGHSHVYWYRQLPEEGLKFMVYLQKENIIDESGMPKERFSAEFPKEGPSILRIQQVVRGDSAAYFCASSPHRPGEGGNTIYFGEGSWLTVV.

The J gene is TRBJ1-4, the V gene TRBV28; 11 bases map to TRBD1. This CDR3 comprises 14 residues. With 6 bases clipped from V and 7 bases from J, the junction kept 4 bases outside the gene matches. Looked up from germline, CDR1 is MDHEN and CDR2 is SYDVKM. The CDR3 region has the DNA TGTGCCAGCAGCTGGGGACAGGGGGGTGAAAAACTGTTTTTT. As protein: CASSWGQGGEKLFF.

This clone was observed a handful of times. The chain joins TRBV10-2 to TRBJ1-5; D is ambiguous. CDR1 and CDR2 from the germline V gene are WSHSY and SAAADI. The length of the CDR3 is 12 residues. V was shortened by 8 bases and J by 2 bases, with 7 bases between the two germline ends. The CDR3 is CASAVGNQPQHF. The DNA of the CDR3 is TGCGCCAGCGCGGTCGGCAATCAGCCCCAGCATTTT.

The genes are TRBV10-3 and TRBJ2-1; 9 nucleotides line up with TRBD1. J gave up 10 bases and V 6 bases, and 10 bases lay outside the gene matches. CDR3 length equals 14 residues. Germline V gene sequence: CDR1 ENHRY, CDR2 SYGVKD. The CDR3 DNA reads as TGTGCCATCAGCGGTGGACAGGGGCGGGGGGAGCAGTTCTTC. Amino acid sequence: CAISGGQGRGEQFF.

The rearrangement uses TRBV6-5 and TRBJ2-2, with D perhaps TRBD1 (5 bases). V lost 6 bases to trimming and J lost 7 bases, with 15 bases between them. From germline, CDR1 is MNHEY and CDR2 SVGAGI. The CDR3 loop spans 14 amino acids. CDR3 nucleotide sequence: TGTGCCAGCAGCTATCCAGGGATAAACGGGGAGCTGTTTTTT. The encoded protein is CASSYPGINGELFF.

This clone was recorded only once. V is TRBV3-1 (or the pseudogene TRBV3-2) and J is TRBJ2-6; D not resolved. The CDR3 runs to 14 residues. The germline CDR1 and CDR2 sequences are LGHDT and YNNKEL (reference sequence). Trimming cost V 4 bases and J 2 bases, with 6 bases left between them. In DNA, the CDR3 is TGTGCCAGCAGCCCTGTTACTGGGGCCAACGTCCTGACTTTC. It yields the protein CASSPVTGANVLTF.

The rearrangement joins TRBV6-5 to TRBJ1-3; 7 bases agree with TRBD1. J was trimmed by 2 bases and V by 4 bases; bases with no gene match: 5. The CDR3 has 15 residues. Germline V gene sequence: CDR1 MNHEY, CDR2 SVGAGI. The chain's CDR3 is CASSLVQGAGNTIYF. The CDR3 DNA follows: TGTGCCAGCAGTTTGGTGCAGGGGGCTGGAAACACCATATATTTT.

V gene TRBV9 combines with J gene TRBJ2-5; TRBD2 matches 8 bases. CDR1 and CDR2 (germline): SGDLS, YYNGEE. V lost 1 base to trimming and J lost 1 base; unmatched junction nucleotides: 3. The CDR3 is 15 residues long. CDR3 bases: TGTGCCAGCAGCGTACGGGGGGGGACCCAAGAGACCCAGTACTTC. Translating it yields CASSVRGGTQETQYF.

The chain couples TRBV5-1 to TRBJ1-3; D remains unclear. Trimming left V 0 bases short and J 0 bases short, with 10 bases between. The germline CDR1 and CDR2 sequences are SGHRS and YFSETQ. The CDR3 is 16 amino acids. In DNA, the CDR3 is TGCGCCAGCAGCTTGGTTCCCGGTAGCTCTGGAAACACCATATATTTT. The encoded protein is CASSLVPGSSGNTIYF.